This T cell receptor beta chain was obtained from a study of T cell responses to AZD1222 COVID-19 vaccine. The CDR3 runs 13 residues. V was shortened by 5 bases and J by 3 bases, with 8 bases between the two germline ends. From germline, CDR1 is MNHEY and CDR2 SVGEGT. Overall study findings and caveats: The peak T cell response came first, and repertoires were sampled only after it. Targeting of unmutated variant regions was reportedly seen in nearly half of spike-specific TCRs. The donors showed a predominance of white British ancestry and of females, with possible underestimation of clonal diversity.

The method was immunoSEQ multiplex PCR; TCRdb's version includes in-frame clones alone and lacks a portion of them. Of approximately 190,000 clones listed, just over 90% are singletons. About this clone: Its target is unknown.

The chain is built from TRBV6-2 or TRBV6-3 and TRBJ1-5; a weak D match, TRBD1 (5 bases). The sequences come from peripheral blood, collected 28 days after the second dose of the MenACWY control vaccine. This clonotype originated in an adult who received the MenACWY meningococcal vaccine as a control. CDR3 in amino acids: CASSPGYNQPQHF. CDR3 bases: TGTGCCAGCAGTCCAGGGTACAATCAGCCCCAGCATTTT.